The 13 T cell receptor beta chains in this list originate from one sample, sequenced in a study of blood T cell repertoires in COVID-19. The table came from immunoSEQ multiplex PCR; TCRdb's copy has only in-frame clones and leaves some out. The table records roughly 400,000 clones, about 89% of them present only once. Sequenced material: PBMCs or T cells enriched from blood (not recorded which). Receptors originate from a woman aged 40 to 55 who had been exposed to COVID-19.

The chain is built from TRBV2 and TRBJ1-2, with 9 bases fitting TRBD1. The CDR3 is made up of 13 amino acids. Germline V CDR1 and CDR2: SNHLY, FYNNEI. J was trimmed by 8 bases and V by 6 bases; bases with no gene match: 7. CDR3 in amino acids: CASRPGQGFGYTF. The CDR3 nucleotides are TGTGCCAGCAGGCCGGGACAGGGTTTCGGCTACACCTTC.

The CDR3: CASSQDLGVGNTIYF. CDR3 nucleotide sequence: TGTGCCAGCAGCCAAGATTTGGGAGTTGGAAACACCATATATTTT. This chain links TRBV14 with TRBJ1-3; D gene ambiguous. The germline V and J ends were trimmed by 0 bases and 3 bases, with 9 bases remaining between them. The CDR3 has 15 amino acids. Germline CDR1 and CDR2: SGHDN and FVKESK.

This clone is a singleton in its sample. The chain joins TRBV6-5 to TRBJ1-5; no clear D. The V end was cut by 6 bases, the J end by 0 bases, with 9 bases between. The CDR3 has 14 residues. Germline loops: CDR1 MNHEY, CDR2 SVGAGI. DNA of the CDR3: TGTGCCAGCAGGGCAGCGATTAGCAATCAGCCCCAGCATTTT. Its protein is CASRAAISNQPQHF.

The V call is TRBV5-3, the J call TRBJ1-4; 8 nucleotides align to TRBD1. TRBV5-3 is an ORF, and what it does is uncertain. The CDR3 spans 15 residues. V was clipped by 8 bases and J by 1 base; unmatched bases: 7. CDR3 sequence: CARADREETNEKLFF. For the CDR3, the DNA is TGTGCCAGGGCGGACAGGGAGGAAACTAATGAAAAACTGTTTTTT.

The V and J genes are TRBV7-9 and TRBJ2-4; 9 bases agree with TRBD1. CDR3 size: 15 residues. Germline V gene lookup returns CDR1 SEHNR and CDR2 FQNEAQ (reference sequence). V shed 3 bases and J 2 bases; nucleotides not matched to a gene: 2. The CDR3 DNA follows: TGTGCCAGCAGCTTCGGACAGGGGACCAAAAACATTCAGTACTTC. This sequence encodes CASSFGQGTKNIQYF.

The CDR3 nucleotides read TGTGCCAGCAGCTCGGGACAAAGAAAAGGCTACACCTTC. This sequence encodes CASSSGQRKGYTF. The chain uses TRBV11-2 and TRBJ1-2; tentatively, D is TRBD1 (6 bases). V lost 4 bases to trimming and J lost 8 bases, with 14 bases between them. From germline, CDR1 is SGHAT and CDR2 FQNNGV. There are 13 residues in the CDR3.

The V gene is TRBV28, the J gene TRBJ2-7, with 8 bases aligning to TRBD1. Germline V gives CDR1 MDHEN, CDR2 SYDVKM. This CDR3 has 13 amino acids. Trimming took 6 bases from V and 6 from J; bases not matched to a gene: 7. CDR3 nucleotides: TGTGCCAGCAGCCTACAGGGGGTTTCCGAGCAGTACTTC. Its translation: CASSLQGVSEQYF.

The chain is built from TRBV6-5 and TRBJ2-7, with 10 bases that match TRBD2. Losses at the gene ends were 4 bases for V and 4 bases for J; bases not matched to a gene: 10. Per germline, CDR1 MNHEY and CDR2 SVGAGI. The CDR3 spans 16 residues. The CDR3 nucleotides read TGTGCCAGCAGTTGGAGTAGCGGGAGGCCGGATTACGAGCAGTACTTC. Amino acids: CASSWSSGRPDYEQYF.

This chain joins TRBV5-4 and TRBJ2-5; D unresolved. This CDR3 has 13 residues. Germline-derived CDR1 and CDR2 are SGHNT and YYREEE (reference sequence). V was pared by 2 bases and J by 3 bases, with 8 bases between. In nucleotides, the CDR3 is TGTGCCAGCAGCTTTTGGCCCGAAGAGACCCAGTACTTC. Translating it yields CASSFWPEETQYF.

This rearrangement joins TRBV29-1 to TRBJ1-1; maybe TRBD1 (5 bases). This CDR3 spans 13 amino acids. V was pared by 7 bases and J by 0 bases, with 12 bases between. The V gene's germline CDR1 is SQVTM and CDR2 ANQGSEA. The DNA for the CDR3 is TGCAGCGCCCAGACAGACCTGAACACTGAAGCTTTCTTT. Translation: CSAQTDLNTEAFF.

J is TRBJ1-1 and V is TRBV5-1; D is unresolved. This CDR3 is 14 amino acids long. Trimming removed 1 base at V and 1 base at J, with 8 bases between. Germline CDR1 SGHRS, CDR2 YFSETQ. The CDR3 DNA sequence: TGCGCCAGCAGCTTGCTTCTAACGAACACTGAAGCTTTCTTT. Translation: CASSLLLTNTEAFF.

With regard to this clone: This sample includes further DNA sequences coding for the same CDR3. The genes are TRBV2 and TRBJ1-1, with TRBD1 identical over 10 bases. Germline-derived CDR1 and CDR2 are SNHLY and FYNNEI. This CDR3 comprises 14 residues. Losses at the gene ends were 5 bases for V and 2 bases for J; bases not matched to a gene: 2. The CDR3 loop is CASSRDRGNTEAFF. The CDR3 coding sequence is TGTGCCAGCAGTCGGGACAGGGGTAACACTGAAGCTTTCTTT.

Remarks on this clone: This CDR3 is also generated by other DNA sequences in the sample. This CDR3 reads CASSLRGYEQYF. CDR3 nucleotides: TGTGCCAGCAGTTTAAGGGGTTACGAGCAGTACTTC. The chain has TRBV12-3 or TRBV12-4 and TRBJ2-7, with D maybe TRBD1 (5 bases). The CDR3 sequence is 12 residues long. Trimming took 2 bases from V and 4 from J, leaving 6 bases between them.